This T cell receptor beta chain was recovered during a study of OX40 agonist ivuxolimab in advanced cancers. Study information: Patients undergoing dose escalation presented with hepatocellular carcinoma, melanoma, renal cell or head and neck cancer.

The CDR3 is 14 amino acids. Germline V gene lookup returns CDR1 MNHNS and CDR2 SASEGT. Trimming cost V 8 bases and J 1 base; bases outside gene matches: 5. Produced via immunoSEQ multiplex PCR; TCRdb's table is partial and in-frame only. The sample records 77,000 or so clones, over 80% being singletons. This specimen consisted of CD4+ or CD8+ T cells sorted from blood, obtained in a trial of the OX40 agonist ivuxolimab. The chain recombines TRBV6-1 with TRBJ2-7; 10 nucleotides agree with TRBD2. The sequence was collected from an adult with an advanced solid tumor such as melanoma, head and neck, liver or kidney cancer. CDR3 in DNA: TGTGCCAGCGGCAGAGCGGGGGGGTCCTACGAGCAGTACTTC. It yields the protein CASGRAGGSYEQYF.